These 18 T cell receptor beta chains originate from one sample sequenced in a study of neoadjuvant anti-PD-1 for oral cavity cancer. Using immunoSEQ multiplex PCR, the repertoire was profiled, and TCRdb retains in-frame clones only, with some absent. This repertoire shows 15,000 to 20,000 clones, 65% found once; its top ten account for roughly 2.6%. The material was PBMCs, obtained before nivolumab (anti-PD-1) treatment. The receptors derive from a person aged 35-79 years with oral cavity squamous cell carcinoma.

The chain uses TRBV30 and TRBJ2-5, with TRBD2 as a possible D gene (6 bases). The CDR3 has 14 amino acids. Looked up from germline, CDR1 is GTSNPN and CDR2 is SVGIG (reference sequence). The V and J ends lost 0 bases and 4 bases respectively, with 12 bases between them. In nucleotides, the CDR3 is TGTGCCTGGAGTGTGCAGGGAGGAGGAGAGACCCAGTACTTC. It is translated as CAWSVQGGGETQYF.

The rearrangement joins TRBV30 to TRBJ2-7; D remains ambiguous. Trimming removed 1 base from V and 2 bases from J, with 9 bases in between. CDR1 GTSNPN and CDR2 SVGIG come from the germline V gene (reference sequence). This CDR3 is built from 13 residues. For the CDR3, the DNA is TGTGCCTGGAGTGAAGACCAAACCTACGAGCAGTACTTC. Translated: CAWSEDQTYEQYF.

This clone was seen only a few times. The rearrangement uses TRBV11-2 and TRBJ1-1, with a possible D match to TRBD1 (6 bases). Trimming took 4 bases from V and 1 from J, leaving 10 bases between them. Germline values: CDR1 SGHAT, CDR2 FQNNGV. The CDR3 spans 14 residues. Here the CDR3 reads CASSSARGNTEAFF. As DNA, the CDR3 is TGTGCCAGCAGCTCGGCCAGGGGGAACACTGAAGCTTTCTTT. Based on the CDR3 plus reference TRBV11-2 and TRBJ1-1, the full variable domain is EAGVAQSPRYKIIEKRQSVAFWCNPISGHATLYWYQQILGQGPKLLIQFQNNGVVDDSQLPKDRFSAERLKGVDSTLKIQPAKLEDSAVYLCASSSARGNTEAFFGQGTRLTVV.

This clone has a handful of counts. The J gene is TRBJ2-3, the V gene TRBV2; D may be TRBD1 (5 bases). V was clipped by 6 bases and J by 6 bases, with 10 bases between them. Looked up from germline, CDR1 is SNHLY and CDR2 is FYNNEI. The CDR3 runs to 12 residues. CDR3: CASSRQMDTQYF. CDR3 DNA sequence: TGTGCCAGCAGCAGACAGATGGATACGCAGTATTTT. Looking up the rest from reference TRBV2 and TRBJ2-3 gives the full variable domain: EPEVTQTPSHQVTQMGQEVILRCVPISNHLYFYWYRQILGQKVEFLVSFYNNEISEKSEIFDDQFSVERPDGSNFTLKIRSTKLEDSAMYFCASSRQMDTQYFGPGTRLTVL.

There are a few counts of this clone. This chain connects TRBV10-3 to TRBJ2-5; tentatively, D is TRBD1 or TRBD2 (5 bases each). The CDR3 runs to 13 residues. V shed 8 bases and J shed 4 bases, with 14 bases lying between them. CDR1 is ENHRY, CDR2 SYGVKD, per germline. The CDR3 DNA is TGTGCCATCTCCCGGGGCCGAGGAGAGACCCAGTACTTC. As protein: CAISRGRGETQYF.

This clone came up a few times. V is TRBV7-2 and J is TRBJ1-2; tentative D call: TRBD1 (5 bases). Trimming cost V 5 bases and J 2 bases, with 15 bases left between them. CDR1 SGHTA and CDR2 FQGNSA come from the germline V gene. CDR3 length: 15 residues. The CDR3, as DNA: TGTGCCAGCAGCCTCCAGCTAGGGGCCAACTATGGCTACACCTTC. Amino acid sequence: CASSLQLGANYGYTF.

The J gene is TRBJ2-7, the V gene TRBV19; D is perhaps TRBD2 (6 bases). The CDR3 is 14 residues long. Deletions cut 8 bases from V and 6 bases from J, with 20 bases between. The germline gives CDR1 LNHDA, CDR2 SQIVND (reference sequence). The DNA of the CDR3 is TGTGCCAGTCGGGCCGGGACTCGTTCTGCCGAGCAGTACTTC. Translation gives CASRAGTRSAEQYF.

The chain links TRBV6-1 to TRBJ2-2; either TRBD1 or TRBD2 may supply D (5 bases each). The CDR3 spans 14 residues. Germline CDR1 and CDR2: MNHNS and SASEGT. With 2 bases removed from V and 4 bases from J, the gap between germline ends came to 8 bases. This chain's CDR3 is CASSEFGATGELFF. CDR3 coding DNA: TGTGCCAGCAGTGAATTCGGGGCCACCGGGGAGCTGTTTTTT.

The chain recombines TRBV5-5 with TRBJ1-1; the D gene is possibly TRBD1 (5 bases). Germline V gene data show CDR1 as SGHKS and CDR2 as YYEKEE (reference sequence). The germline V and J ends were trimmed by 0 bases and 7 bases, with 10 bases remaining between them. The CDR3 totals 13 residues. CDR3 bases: TGTGCCAGCAGCTTGGAGGGGACCCGTGAAGCTTTCTTT. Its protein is CASSLEGTREAFF.

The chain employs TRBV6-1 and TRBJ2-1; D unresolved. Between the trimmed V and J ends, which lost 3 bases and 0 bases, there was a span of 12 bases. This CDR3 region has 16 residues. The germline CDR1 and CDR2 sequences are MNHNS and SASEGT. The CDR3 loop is CASSDESHNSYNEQFF. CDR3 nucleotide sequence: TGTGCCAGCAGTGATGAATCCCACAACTCCTACAATGAGCAGTTCTTC.

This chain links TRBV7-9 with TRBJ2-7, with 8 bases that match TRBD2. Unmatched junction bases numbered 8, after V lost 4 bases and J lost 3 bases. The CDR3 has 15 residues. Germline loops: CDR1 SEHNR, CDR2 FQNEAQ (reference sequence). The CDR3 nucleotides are TGTGCCAGCAGCTCTACCTTTGGGACTAGCTACGAGCAGTACTTC. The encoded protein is CASSSTFGTSYEQYF.

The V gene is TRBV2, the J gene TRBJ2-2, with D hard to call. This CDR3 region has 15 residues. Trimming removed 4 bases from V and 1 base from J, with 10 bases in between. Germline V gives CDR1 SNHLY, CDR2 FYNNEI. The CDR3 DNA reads TGTGCCAGCAGTGTTCTCGGGCTGAACACCGGGGAGCTGTTTTTT. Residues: CASSVLGLNTGELFF.

The CDR3 spells CASSLAAPTSGSGSSYNEQFF. The CDR3 DNA sequence: TGTGCCAGCAGCTTAGCGGCCCCAACTAGCGGGAGTGGGAGCTCCTACAATGAGCAGTTCTTC. The chain recombines TRBV7-2 with TRBJ2-1; 11 positions match TRBD2. The germline V gene encodes CDR1 SGHTA and CDR2 FQGNSA. This CDR3 is 21 amino acids long. Trimming cost V 0 bases and J 0 bases; bases outside gene matches: 13.

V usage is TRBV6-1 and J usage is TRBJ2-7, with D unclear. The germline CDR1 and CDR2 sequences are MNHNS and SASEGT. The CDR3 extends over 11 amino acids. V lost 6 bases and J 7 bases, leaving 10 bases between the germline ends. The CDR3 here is CASSVPGEQYF. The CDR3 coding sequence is TGTGCCAGCAGCGTCCCAGGAGAGCAGTACTTC.

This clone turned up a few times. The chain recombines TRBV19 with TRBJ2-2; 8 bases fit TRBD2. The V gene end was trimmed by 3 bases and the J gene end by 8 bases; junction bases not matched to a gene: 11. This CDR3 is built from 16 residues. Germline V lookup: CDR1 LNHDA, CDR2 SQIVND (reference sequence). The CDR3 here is CASSMALAVVAGELFF. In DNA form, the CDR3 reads TGTGCCAGTAGTATGGCACTAGCGGTCGTTGCGGGGGAGCTGTTTTTT.

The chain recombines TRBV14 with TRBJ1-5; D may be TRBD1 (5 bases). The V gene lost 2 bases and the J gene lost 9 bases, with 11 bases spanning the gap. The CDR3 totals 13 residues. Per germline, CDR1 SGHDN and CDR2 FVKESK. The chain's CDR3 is CASSQPGDRPQHF. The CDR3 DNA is TGTGCCAGCAGCCAACCGGGGGATCGGCCCCAGCATTTT.

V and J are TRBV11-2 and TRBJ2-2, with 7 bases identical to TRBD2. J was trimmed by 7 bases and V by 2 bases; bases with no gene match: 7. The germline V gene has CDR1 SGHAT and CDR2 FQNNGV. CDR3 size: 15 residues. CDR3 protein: CASSLLAEAGGELFF. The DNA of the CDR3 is TGTGCCAGCAGCTTACTAGCGGAGGCGGGCGGGGAGCTGTTTTTT.

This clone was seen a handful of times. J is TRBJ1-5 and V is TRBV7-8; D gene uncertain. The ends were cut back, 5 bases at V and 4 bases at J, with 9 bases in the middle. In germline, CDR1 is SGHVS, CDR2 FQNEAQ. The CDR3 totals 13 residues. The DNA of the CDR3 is TGTGCCAGCAGCCAATTAGCAAATCAGCCCCAGCATTTT. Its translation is CASSQLANQPQHF.